The clone carrying this T cell receptor (beta chain) was recorded a few times. Looked up from germline, CDR1 is MNHNS and CDR2 is SASEGT. This CDR3 region has 13 residues. V lost 6 bases and J lost 6, with 11 bases in between. The data stem from a study of cytomegalovirus exposure and HLA in healthy donors. The PCR ran on 60 Vbeta and 13 Jbeta primers. Clones were sequenced by immunoSEQ multiplex PCR, and TCRdb holds only the in-frame ones, with some missing. The sample records 80,000 or so clones, roughly a tenth being singletons. The rearrangement uses TRBV6-1 and TRBJ1-4, with a tentative D call TRBD1 (6 bases). The sample consisted of PBMCs. The clonotype was recovered from a man between 60 and 75 years old in good health and CMV-seropositive. This CDR3 reads CASRTPGDEKLFF. The CDR3 region has the DNA TGTGCCAGCAGGACCCCAGGGGATGAAAAACTGTTTTTT.